These T cell receptor beta chains were read from a single sample in a study of T cells in tumors after PD-1 blockade. This table comes from immunoSEQ multiplex PCR, and its TCRdb copy is limited to in-frame clones, with some not included. The table lists fewer than 55,000 clones, more than 65% of them singletons, with 4% to 4.5% in the top ten. The material sequenced was PBMCs, taken before anti-PD-1 treatment. The receptors here all came from a human donor with basal cell carcinoma. The CDR3 runs from the conserved cysteine through the conserved F or W. A D gene is named only where the DNA matches it firmly. For some rows the clone size is stated as once, few or many, or as a class when expanded; others skip it.

NA	TRBV12-2	TRBJ2-3	NA	12	TGTGCAAGTCGCTTATTCCCGGATACGCAGTATTTT	CASRLFPDTQYF
NA	TRBV2	TRBJ1-3	NA	15	TGTGCCAGCAGTGACCCCGAGGGGCCTGGAAACACCATATATTTT	CASSDPEGPGNTIYF
NA	TRBV5-1	TRBJ1-2	NA	13	TGCGCCAGCAGCTTGGCGGTTACCTATGGCTACACCTTC	CASSLAVTYGYTF
NA	TRBV5-1	TRBJ2-1	once	15	TGCGCCAGCAGCTTGGCTTTTAACCCCGAGGATGAGCAGTTCTTC	CASSLAFNPEDEQFF
NA	TRBV6-1	TRBJ1-4	NA	15	TGTGCCAGCAGTGATAGCTCGGGAGGTCGCGAAAAACTGTTTTTT	CASSDSSGGREKLFF
NA	TRBV27	TRBJ2-1	NA	14	TGTGCCAGCAGTTTATCGCGCCTTTTTAATGAGCAGTTCTTC	CASSLSRLFNEQFF
NA	TRBV3-1/TRBV3-2	TRBJ2-7	NA	13	TGTGCCAGCAGCCAAGAGCATTGGGACGAGCAGTACTTC	CASSQEHWDEQYF
NA	TRBV6-5	TRBJ2-7	NA	15	TGTGCCAGCAGTTACTCGATGATCCCCCCTCTTGAGCAGTACTTC	CASSYSMIPPLEQYF
NA	TRBV19	TRBJ1-1	NA	16	TGTGCCAGTAGTGAGGGGAACTGGAGGGAGAACACTGAAGCTTTCTTT	CASSEGNWRENTEAFF
NA	TRBV7-9	TRBJ2-7	NA	14	TGTGCCAGCAGCTTCTCAGGGACGTCTGGGGAGCAGTACTTC	CASSFSGTSGEQYF
NA	TRBV5-1	TRBJ2-2	NA	15	TGCGCCAGCAGCTTGGAAGGCGGATACACCGGGGAGCTGTTTTTT	CASSLEGGYTGELFF
TRBD1	TRBV5-6	TRBJ2-1	NA	15	TGTGCCAGCAGCTTGGGCACAGGGGAGTACAATGAGCAGTTCTTC	CASSLGTGEYNEQFF
TRBD1	TRBV7-6	TRBJ1-1	NA	16	TGTGCCAGCAGCTCCGGACAGGGTAGCGCAGGGTTTGAAGCTTTCTTT	CASSSGQGSAGFEAFF
NA	TRBV12-3/TRBV12-4	TRBJ2-5	NA	11	TGTGCCAGCAGTTTGGGTGAGACCCAGTACTTC	CASSLGETQYF
TRBD2	TRBV4-1	TRBJ2-3	NA	17	TGCGCCAGCAGCCAAGGACTAGCGGGGGCTAGCACAGATACGCAGTATTTT	CASSQGLAGASTDTQYF
NA	TRBV5-1	TRBJ1-2	NA	14	TGCGCCAGCAGCTTGGTTGCCGGTAACTATGGCTACACCTTC	CASSLVAGNYGYTF
NA	TRBV4-1	TRBJ1-1	once	15	TGCGCCAGCAGCCAAGAAGGGTACGGGAGCACTGAAGCTTTCTTT	CASSQEGYGSTEAFF
TRBD2	TRBV7-2	TRBJ2-7	NA	15	TGTGCCAGCAGCGCCCGCGGGGGGCTTCGGTACGAGCAGTACTTC	CASSARGGLRYEQYF
NA	TRBV7-6	TRBJ2-2	NA	13	TGTGCCAGCAGCTGGAGTGGAACCGGGGAGCTGTTTTTT	CASSWSGTGELFF
NA	TRBV7-8	TRBJ1-5	NA	16	TGTGCCAGCAGCTTAGCGCCGGGGGGGTCAGGGCAGCCCCAGCATTTT	CASSLAPGGSGQPQHF
NA	TRBV13	TRBJ2-5	few	13	TGTGCCAGCAGCCCCCGAATTGCAGAGACCCAGTACTTC	CASSPRIAETQYF
NA	TRBV6-5	TRBJ2-1	NA	15	TGTGCCAGCAGCTCTGACAGGACATCCTACAATGAGCAGTTCTTC	CASSSDRTSYNEQFF
NA	TRBV25-1	TRBJ2-2	NA	14	TGTGCCGGTCTGAGACTAGCGAACACCGGGGAGCTGTTTTTT	CAGLRLANTGELFF
TRBD1	TRBV5-4	TRBJ1-1	NA	14	TGTGCCAGCAGCCAGGACAGGGCGGACACTGAAGCTTTCTTT	CASSQDRADTEAFF
TRBD1	TRBV27	TRBJ1-6	NA	16	TGTGCCAGCAGTTACAGGGGAAACTCCTATAATTCACCCCTCCACTTT	CASSYRGNSYNSPLHF
TRBD1	TRBV24-1	TRBJ2-1	NA	14	TGTGCCTCCGCCGGGGACAGGTCCTACAATGAGCAGTTCTTC	CASAGDRSYNEQFF
TRBD1	TRBV18	TRBJ1-2	once	15	TGTGCCAGCTCACCACAGGGACAGACTAACTATGGCTACACCTTC	CASSPQGQTNYGYTF
NA	TRBV30	TRBJ1-1	few	14	TGTGCCTGGAGTACACAAGGAAGGAACACTGAAGCTTTCTTT	CAWSTQGRNTEAFF
NA	TRBV5-4	TRBJ1-5	few	14	TGTGCCAGCAGCTCAGACGGAGGCAATCAGCCCCAGCATTTT	CASSSDGGNQPQHF
TRBD2	TRBV6-5	TRBJ2-1	NA	15	TGTGCCAGCAGTCTACTAGCGGGGACTTACAATGAGCAGTTCTTC	CASSLLAGTYNEQFF
TRBD1	TRBV7-8	TRBJ1-1	NA	18	TGTGCCAGCAGCCCAGGTACTAATACAGGGGCCTGGAGAACTGAAGCTTTCTTT	CASSPGTNTGAWRTEAFF
NA	TRBV27	TRBJ1-6	once	17	TGTGCCAGCAGTTTAATAGATCTGCTTGAAGGGAATTCACCCCTCCACTTT	CASSLIDLLEGNSPLHF
TRBD1	TRBV24-1	TRBJ2-1	NA	17	TGTGCCACCAGTGATTTGCCGTGGACAGGGCGGAGAGATGAGCAGTTCTTC	CATSDLPWTGRRDEQFF
NA	TRBV3-1/TRBV3-2	TRBJ2-5	NA	15	TGTGCCAGCAGCCAAGTACCGGGGCACACCGATTCCCAGTACTTC	CASSQVPGHTDSQYF
TRBD1	TRBV6-6	TRBJ2-4	NA	16	TGTGCCAGCAGTTACCCGACCGGGACAGTAGGGAACATTCAGTACTTC	CASSYPTGTVGNIQYF
NA	TRBV6-5	TRBJ1-1	NA	15	TGTGCCACCATGGGGAGGGGGGACATGAACACTGAAGCTTTCTTT	CATMGRGDMNTEAFF
NA	TRBV7-2	TRBJ2-7	NA	14	TGTGCCAGCAGCCAAAGGGGGGTAGGGTACGAGCAGTACTTC	CASSQRGVGYEQYF
NA	TRBV7-9	TRBJ2-3	once	18	TGTGCCAGCAGCTTAGCGCTTCCGGGGGCCCGGAGCACAGATACGCAGTATTTT	CASSLALPGARSTDTQYF
NA	TRBV12-3/TRBV12-4	TRBJ1-2	NA	11	TGTGCCAGCAGTTTGGCAGTTGGCTACACCTTC	CASSLAVGYTF
TRBD1	TRBV7-8	TRBJ1-1	once	16	TGTGCCAGCAGCCTGACCGGGACAGTTATGAACACTGAAGCTTTCTTT	CASSLTGTVMNTEAFF
NA	TRBV9	TRBJ1-1	NA	13	TGTGCCAGCAGCGATCAGGGGTCCACTGAAGCTTTCTTT	CASSDQGSTEAFF
NA	TRBV10-2	TRBJ2-7	NA	14	TGCGCCAGCAGTGATAGCAGACCCCCGTACGAGCAGTACTTC	CASSDSRPPYEQYF
TRBD1	TRBV9	TRBJ2-5	NA	16	TGTGCCAGCAGCGGGGGACAGGGGGCGCCGCGTGAGACCCAGTACTTC	CASSGGQGAPRETQYF
NA	TRBV10-3	TRBJ2-2	few	12	TGTGCCATCAGGGTTTTAGCCGGGGAGCTGTTTTTT	CAIRVLAGELFF
NA	TRBV19	TRBJ1-2	NA	18	TGTGCCAGTAGTTTGGGGCCGGGACACCAATTAGCTAACTATGGCTACACCTTC	CASSLGPGHQLANYGYTF
NA	TRBV4-2	TRBJ2-7	NA	17	TGTGCCAGCAGCCAAGGGGTGGTCACAGGGATATCCTACGAGCAGTACTTC	CASSQGVVTGISYEQYF
TRBD2	TRBV18	TRBJ2-7	NA	17	TGTGCCAGCTCAAATACCCGGACTAGCGGGGGGACCTACGAGCAGTACTTC	CASSNTRTSGGTYEQYF
TRBD2	TRBV9	TRBJ2-1	NA	16	TGTGCCAGCAGCGTAGAACTAGCGGGGGGGCTAAATGAGCAGTTCTTC	CASSVELAGGLNEQFF
TRBD1	TRBV24-1	TRBJ1-1	NA	13	TGTGCCACCAGTGATCAGGGGGGCACTGAAGCTTTCTTT	CATSDQGGTEAFF
NA	TRBV3-1/TRBV3-2	TRBJ2-3	few	13	TGTGCCAGCAGCCAAGGCGAGGGAGATACGCAGTATTTT	CASSQGEGDTQYF
NA	TRBV5-6	TRBJ1-2	NA	13	TGTGCCAGCAGCTTGGACAGGGTTGCTGGCTACACCTTC	CASSLDRVAGYTF
NA	TRBV18	TRBJ2-5	NA	14	TGTGCCAGCTCACCCCGGACTCGGCAAGAGACCCAGTACTTC	CASSPRTRQETQYF
TRBD1	TRBV7-9	TRBJ1-6	NA	14	TGTGCCAGCAGCCTCAGGGGGGATAATTCACCCCTCCACTTT	CASSLRGDNSPLHF
TRBD1	TRBV6-5	TRBJ1-1	few	12	TGTGCCAGCAGTACCCGACAGGGGAGGTCTTTCTTT	CASSTRQGRSFF